This T cell receptor beta chain was recorded in a study of identical twins. V gave up 6 bases and J gave up 7 bases, with 25 bases separating them. Germline CDR1 is DFQATT and CDR2 is SNEGSKA (reference sequence). CDR3 size: 16 residues. Template switching supplied a universal primer site; unique molecular identifiers were carried on the cDNA. TCRdb independently ran MiXCR on the 5' RACE reads; one entry per CDR3 protein. The data hold 520,000 or so distinct CDR3 sequences, with around 20% observed a single time. These data were also reused for a study on T cells expressing NK-cell markers. That paper notes: Sorted T-cell subsets CD3+CD56+NKG2C+, CD3+CD56+NKG2C- and CD3+CD56-NKG2C+ were TCR beta-sequenced.

This sequence joins TRBV20-1 and TRBJ2-1; D is perhaps TRBD2 (7 bases). The sequencing input was CD4+ T cells sorted from blood. This receptor was obtained from a young woman in good health. This CDR3 is CSARKGGAGDGNEQFF. DNA for the CDR3: TGCAGTGCCAGAAAGGGGGGTGCGGGAGATGGGAATGAGCAGTTCTTC.